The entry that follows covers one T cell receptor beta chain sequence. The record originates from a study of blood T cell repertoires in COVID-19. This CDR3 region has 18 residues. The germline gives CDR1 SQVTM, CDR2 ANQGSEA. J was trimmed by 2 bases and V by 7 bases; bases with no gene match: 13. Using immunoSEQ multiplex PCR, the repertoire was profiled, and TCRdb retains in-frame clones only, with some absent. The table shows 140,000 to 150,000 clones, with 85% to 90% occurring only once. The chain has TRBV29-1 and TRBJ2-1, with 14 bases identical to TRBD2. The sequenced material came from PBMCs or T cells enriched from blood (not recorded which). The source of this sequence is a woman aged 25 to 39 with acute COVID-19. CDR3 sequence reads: CSAFGPGLAGDAYNEQFF. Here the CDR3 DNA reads TGCAGCGCGTTTGGACCGGGACTAGCGGGAGACGCCTACAATGAGCAGTTCTTC.